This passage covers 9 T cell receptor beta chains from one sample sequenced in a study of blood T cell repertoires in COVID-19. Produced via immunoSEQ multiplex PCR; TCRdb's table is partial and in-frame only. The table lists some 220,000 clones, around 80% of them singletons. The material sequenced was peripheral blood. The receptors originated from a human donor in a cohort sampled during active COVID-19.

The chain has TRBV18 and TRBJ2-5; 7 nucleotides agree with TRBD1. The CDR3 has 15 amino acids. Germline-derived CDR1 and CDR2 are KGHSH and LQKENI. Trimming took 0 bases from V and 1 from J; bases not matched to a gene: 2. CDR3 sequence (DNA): TGTGCCAGCTCACCACCCCAGGGGGTCCAAGAGACCCAGTACTTC. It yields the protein CASSPPQGVQETQYF.

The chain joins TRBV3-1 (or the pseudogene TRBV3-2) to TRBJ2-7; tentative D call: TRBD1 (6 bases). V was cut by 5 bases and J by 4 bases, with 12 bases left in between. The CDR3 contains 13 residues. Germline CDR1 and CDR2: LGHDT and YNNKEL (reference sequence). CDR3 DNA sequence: TGTGCCAGCAGCTCACAGGGAAGTTACGAGCAGTACTTC. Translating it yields CASSSQGSYEQYF.

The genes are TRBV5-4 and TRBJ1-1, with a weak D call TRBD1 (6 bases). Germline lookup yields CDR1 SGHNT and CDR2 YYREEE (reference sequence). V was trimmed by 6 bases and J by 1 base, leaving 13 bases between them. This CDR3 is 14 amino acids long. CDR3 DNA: TGTGCCAGCACCGGCGGGGGGCGGAACACTGAAGCTTTCTTT. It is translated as CASTGGGRNTEAFF. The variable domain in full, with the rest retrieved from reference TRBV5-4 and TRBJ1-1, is ETGVTQSPTHLIKTRGQQVTLRCSSQSGHNTVSWYQQALGQGPQFIFQYYREEENGRGNFPPRFSGLQFPNYSSELNVNALELDDSALYLCASTGGGRNTEAFFGQGTRLTVV.

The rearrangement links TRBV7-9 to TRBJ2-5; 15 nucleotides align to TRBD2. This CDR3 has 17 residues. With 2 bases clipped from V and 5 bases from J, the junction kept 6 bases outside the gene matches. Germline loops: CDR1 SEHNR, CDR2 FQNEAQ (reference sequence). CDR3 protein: CASSLSRTSGGEETQYF. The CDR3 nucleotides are TGTGCCAGCAGCTTAAGCAGGACTAGCGGGGGGGAGGAGACCCAGTACTTC.

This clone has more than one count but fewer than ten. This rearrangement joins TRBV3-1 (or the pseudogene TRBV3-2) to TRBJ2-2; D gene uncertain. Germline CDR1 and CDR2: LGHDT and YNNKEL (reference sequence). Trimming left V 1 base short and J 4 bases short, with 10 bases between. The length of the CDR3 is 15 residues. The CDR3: CASSQALSPTGELFF. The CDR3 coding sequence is TGTGCCAGCAGCCAAGCTCTATCCCCCACCGGGGAGCTGTTTTTT.

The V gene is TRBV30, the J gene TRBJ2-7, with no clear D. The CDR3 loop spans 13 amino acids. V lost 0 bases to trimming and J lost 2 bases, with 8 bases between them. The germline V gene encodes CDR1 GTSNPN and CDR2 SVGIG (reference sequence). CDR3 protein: CAWSVAVTYEQYF. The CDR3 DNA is TGTGCCTGGAGTGTTGCGGTGACCTACGAGCAGTACTTC.

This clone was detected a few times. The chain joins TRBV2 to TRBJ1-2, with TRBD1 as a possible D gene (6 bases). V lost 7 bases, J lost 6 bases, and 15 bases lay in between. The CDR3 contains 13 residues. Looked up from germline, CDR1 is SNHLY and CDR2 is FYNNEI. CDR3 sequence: CASITTGYNGYTF. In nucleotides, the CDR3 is TGTGCCAGCATTACTACAGGGTATAATGGCTACACCTTC. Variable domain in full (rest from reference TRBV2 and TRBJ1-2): EPEVTQTPSHQVTQMGQEVILRCVPISNHLYFYWYRQILGQKVEFLVSFYNNEISEKSEIFDDQFSVERPDGSNFTLKIRSTKLEDSAMYFCASITTGYNGYTFGSGTRLTVV.

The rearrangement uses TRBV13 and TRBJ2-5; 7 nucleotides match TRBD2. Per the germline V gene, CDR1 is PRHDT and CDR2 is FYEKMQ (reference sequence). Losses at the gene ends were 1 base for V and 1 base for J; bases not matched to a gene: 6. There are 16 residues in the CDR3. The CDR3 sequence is CASSLAVGRAQETQYF. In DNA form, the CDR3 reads TGTGCCAGCAGCTTAGCGGTAGGGAGGGCCCAAGAGACCCAGTACTTC.

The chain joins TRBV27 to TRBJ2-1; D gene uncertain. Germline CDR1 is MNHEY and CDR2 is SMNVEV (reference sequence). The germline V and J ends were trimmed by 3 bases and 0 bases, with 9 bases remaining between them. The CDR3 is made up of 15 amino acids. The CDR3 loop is CASSFSTSSYNEQFF. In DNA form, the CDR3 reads TGTGCCAGCAGTTTCTCAACCAGCTCCTACAATGAGCAGTTCTTC.